The 14 T cell receptor beta chains below come from one sample, sequenced in a study of T cells in Graves' hyperthyroidism and ophthalmopathy. RNA transcripts gave rise to amplified TCR beta CDR3 regions. The HTBI primer set drove a first-round RT-PCR of the TCR CDR3. MiXCR, applied by TCRdb to the multiplex PCR reads, yields one record per CDR3 protein. The sample carries hundreds of thousands of distinct CDR3 sequences, approximately 14% recorded once. The sample taken for sequencing was blood. Every receptor here comes from a woman aged 40 to 50 with Graves' ophthalmopathy.

On this clonotype itself: This could be a read error, since a much larger clone is one nucleotide away. The J gene is TRBJ2-7, the V gene TRBV30; either TRBD1 or TRBD2 may fit D (5 bases each). The CDR3 has 11 residues. Trimming removed 5 bases at V and 3 bases at J, with 8 bases between. CDR1 is GTSNPN and CDR2 is SVGIG in the germline V gene (reference sequence). CDR3 amino acids: CAWGDHYEQYF. For the CDR3, the DNA is TGTGCCTGGGGGGACCACTACGAGCAGTACTTC.

V and J are TRBV7-2 and TRBJ1-1; no clear D gene. This CDR3 is built from 14 residues. Germline assignment: CDR1 SGHTA and CDR2 FQGNSA. Deletions cut 7 bases from V and 3 bases from J, with 15 bases between. The CDR3 protein is CASILFLGDTEAFF. The CDR3 DNA reads as TGTGCCAGCATTCTTTTCCTCGGGGACACTGAAGCTTTCTTT.

This clonotype was detected many times. The chain joins TRBV6-2 or TRBV6-3 to TRBJ2-3; TRBD2 matches at 16 bases. Trimming at V came to 0 bases and at J to 3 bases, leaving 3 bases not matched to a gene. Germline lookup yields CDR1 MNHEY and CDR2 SVGEGT. The CDR3 covers 18 residues. This chain's CDR3 is CASSYSGLAGGGTDTQYF. The CDR3 bases are TGTGCCAGCAGTTACTCGGGACTAGCGGGAGGGGGTACAGATACGCAGTATTTT.

The rearrangement links TRBV7-2 to TRBJ1-2; D is perhaps TRBD1 (5 bases). Germline V gives CDR1 SGHTA, CDR2 FQGNSA. V lost 1 base and J 2 bases, leaving 11 bases between the germline ends. This CDR3 has 15 residues. The DNA for the CDR3 is TGTGCCAGCAGCTTAGGGGGCAGCACAAACTATGGCTACACCTTC. Its protein product is CASSLGGSTNYGYTF.

This clonotype turned up a few times. The chain links TRBV4-2 to TRBJ2-7, with D perhaps TRBD1 or TRBD2 (5 bases each). V lost 4 bases to trimming and J lost 3 bases, with 22 bases between them. In germline, CDR1 is LGHNA, CDR2 YNFKEQ. This CDR3 spans 17 amino acids. The CDR3 region is CASSLDSRGGPVYEQYF. CDR3 nucleotide sequence: TGTGCCAGCAGCCTCGACTCCCGGGGCGGGCCGGTCTACGAGCAGTACTTC.

This clonotype has just a few counts. The J gene is TRBJ1-1, the V gene TRBV4-3; tentatively, D is TRBD1 (5 bases). The V end lost 2 bases, the J end lost 0 bases, and 16 bases lay between the germline ends. Germline CDR1 and CDR2: LGHNA and YSLEER. The CDR3 loop spans 17 amino acids. CDR3 sequence reads: CASSQLPSQTVNTEAFF. CDR3 DNA sequence: TGCGCCAGCAGCCAACTCCCCTCCCAGACAGTGAACACTGAAGCTTTCTTT.

This clonotype was counted at least ten times. The chain combines TRBV6-5 with TRBJ1-2; D perhaps matches TRBD1 (5 bases). The CDR3 has 16 amino acids. Germline V CDR1 and CDR2: MNHEY, SVGAGI. Trimming left V 6 bases short and J 2 bases short, with 19 bases between. The CDR3 nucleotides are TGTGCCAGCAGATTACCCGGGGCCTGGGGGAACTATGGCTACACCTTC. It translates to CASRLPGAWGNYGYTF.

This clonotype came up many times. The gene calls are TRBV12-3 or TRBV12-4 and TRBJ1-1; D is ambiguous. The CDR3 consists of 13 residues. Trimming stripped 6 bases from V and 2 bases from J, with 10 bases between. This chain's CDR3 is CASRGIDNTEAFF. DNA for the CDR3: TGTGCCAGCAGGGGGATAGATAACACTGAAGCTTTCTTT.

The chain uses TRBV6-2 or TRBV6-3 and TRBJ1-1; possibly TRBD1 for D (5 bases). There are 14 residues in the CDR3. The V end lost 6 bases, the J end lost 3 bases, and 14 bases lay between the germline ends. CDR1 MNHEY and CDR2 SVGEGT come from the germline V gene. DNA of the CDR3: TGTGCCAGCAGGAGAGGACAATCCGACACTGAAGCTTTCTTT. Its protein product is CASRRGQSDTEAFF.

This clonotype was counted at least ten times. This chain links TRBV24-1 with TRBJ2-5; 13 nucleotides agree with TRBD2. V shed 4 bases, J shed 4 bases, and the junction held 8 bases outside the gene matches. The V gene's germline CDR1 is KGHDR and CDR2 SFDVKD. The CDR3 runs to 17 residues. CDR3 coding DNA: TGTGCCACCAGTGACACTAGCGGGAGGGGACATGGAGAGACCCAGTACTTC. Translation gives CATSDTSGRGHGETQYF.

The CDR3 DNA reads as TGTGCCAGCAGCCAAGATTCCGGGCTGTCCTCCTACGAGCAGTACTTC. This codes for CASSQDSGLSSYEQYF. The rearrangement uses TRBV4-2 and TRBJ2-7, with unresolved D. This CDR3 comprises 16 residues. Germline CDR1 reads LGHNA; CDR2 reads YNFKEQ. V lost 0 bases, J lost 0 bases, and 12 bases lay in between.

This clonotype was counted many times. The chain combines TRBV6-2 or TRBV6-3 with TRBJ1-1, with TRBD1 matching 7 bases. CDR3 length equals 15 residues. Per the germline V gene, CDR1 is MNHEY and CDR2 is SVGEGT. Trimming cost V 2 bases and J 11 bases; bases outside gene matches: 14. The CDR3 reads CASSYGGDSLKRAFF. CDR3 nucleotide sequence: TGTGCCAGCAGTTACGGTGGGGACAGTCTCAAAAGGGCTTTCTTT.

This clonotype has a count of ten or more. The chain links TRBV20-1 to TRBJ2-7; TRBD2 matches at 11 bases. With V trimmed by 2 bases and J by 4 bases, 4 bases remained unmatched. Germline CDR1 reads DFQATT; CDR2 reads SNEGSKA (reference sequence). CDR3 length: 14 amino acids. Written as DNA, the CDR3 is TGCAGTGCTAGACTAGCGGGAGGCCTATACGAGCAGTACTTC. This encodes CSARLAGGLYEQYF.

This chain uses TRBV12-3 or TRBV12-4 with TRBJ1-2; 8 bases are shared with TRBD1. CDR3 length: 15 residues. Losses at the gene ends were 3 bases for V and 4 bases for J; bases not matched to a gene: 7. Here the CDR3 DNA reads TGTGCCAGCAGTTTGTCCTACAGGGGGGGCTATGGCTACACCTTC. Translating gives CASSLSYRGGYGYTF.